This T cell receptor beta chain was sequenced during a study of CD8 T cells in ankylosing spondylitis. Study-level results: Clones linked to disease, bearing a CD8+ phenotype, were relatively rare in peripheral blood. The clones that were linked to disease were reported to be significantly enriched in matched synovial fluid samples from ankylosing spondylitis patients. Earlier authors reported some of these motif variants in reactive arthritis synovial fluid and blood.

Each TCR beta library was made by quantitative 5'-RACE that incorporated molecular barcodes. One entry per CDR3 protein, called by TCRdb with MiXCR from the 5' RACE reads. The data contain 350,000 or so distinct CDR3 sequences, around a tenth of them seen just once; the ten biggest clones take up about 10%. With 6 bases clipped from V and 7 bases from J, the junction kept 14 bases outside the gene matches. Germline-derived CDR1 and CDR2 are MNHEY and SVGEGT. The CDR3 has 16 amino acids. This clonotype was recorded many times. Its antigen is still unknown. The genes are TRBV6-2 or TRBV6-3 and TRBJ2-1, with TRBD2 matching over 8 bases. The sequencing input was blood, either unsorted or a sorted T cell fraction (not recorded which). This clonotype originated in a female donor with ankylosing spondylitis or in good health (not recorded which). CDR3 DNA sequence: TGTGCCAGCAGACCCCCGGGGAGCGGGAGAAGAAATGAGCAGTTCTTC. Translation gives CASRPPGSGRRNEQFF.